These 4 T cell receptor beta chains were sequenced from one sample in a study of T cell repertoires in cytomegalovirus infection. The antigens of these receptors remain unknown. A single record per CDR3 protein comes from TCRdb applying MiXCR to the reads. The repertoire holds some 150,000 distinct CDR3 sequences, 30% to 40% seen once, with about 56% in the top ten. Sequenced here: CD8+ T cells from cultured PBMCs, sampled from culture after CMV antigen stimulation. Source of these receptors: a human donor in good health (CMV status not recorded). Some clones in this sample may be carry-over from other donors' samples.

The chain combines TRBV7-6 with TRBJ1-3, with D possibly matching TRBD1 (6 bases). Germline V gene lookup returns CDR1 SGHVS and CDR2 FNYEAQ. The CDR3 sequence is 15 residues long. Deletions cut 4 bases from V and 2 bases from J, with 12 bases between. CDR3 in DNA: TGTGCCAGCAGCTCCGGACAGACAGCTGGAAACACCATATATTTT. This sequence encodes CASSSGQTAGNTIYF.

This clonotype showed up just a few times. V usage is TRBV7-9 and J usage is TRBJ2-7; D not certain. Germline V gene lookup returns CDR1 SEHNR and CDR2 FQNEAQ (reference sequence). The CDR3 loop spans 11 amino acids. V lost 4 bases and J lost 5, with 6 bases in between. The CDR3 here is CASSSSHEQYF. For the CDR3, the DNA is TGTGCCAGCAGCTCGAGCCACGAGCAGTACTTC.

The chain employs TRBV19 and TRBJ1-1; D not resolved. Germline lookup yields CDR1 LNHDA and CDR2 SQIVND (reference sequence). V was pared by 9 bases and J by 1 base, with 6 bases between. The CDR3 length is 11 residues. CDR3 amino acids: CASTKNTEAFF. The CDR3 region has the DNA TGTGCCAGCACCAAGAACACTGAAGCTTTCTTT.

V usage is TRBV6-6 and J usage is TRBJ2-1; perhaps TRBD2 as D (6 bases). Germline values: CDR1 MNHNY, CDR2 SVGAGI (reference sequence). Between the trimmed V and J ends, which lost 6 bases and 8 bases, there was a span of 17 bases. CDR3 size: 14 residues. The DNA for the CDR3 is TGTGCCAGCAGCCGGGGTTCGCCGGGGGATGAGCAGTTCTTC. Its protein product is CASSRGSPGDEQFF.